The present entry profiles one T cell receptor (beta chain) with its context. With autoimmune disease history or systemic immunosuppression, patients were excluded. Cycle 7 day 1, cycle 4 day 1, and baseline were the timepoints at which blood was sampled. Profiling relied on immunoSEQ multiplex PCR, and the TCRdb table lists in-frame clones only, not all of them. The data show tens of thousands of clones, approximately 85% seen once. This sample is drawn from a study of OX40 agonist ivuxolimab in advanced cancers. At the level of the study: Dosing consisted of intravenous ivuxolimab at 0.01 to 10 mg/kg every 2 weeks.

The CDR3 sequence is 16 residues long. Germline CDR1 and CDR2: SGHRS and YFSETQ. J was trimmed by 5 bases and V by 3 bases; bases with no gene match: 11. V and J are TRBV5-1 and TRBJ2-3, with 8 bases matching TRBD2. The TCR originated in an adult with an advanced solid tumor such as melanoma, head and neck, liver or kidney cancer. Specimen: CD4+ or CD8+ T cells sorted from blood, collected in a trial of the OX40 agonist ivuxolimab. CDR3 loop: CASSSSGAGGGDTQYF. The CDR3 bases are TGCGCCAGCAGCTCCTCCGGGGCGGGGGGTGGAGATACGCAGTATTTT.